Listed below are T cell receptor beta chains from one sample, sequenced in a study of spatial heterogeneity in lung cancer. In TCRdb, the 5' RACE reads were re-called with MiXCR into one record per CDR3 protein. The sample lists 3,500 to 4,500 distinct CDR3 sequences, 5% to 6.5% occurring once. The sequenced sample was lung tumor tissue, obtained at surgery. These receptors were collected from a male donor with early-stage non-small cell lung cancer. CDR3s include the opening cysteine and the closing phenylalanine or tryptophan. A D gene is named only where the DNA matches it firmly. Rows may omit the clone size; those that give it use once, few, many or a size class.

CDR3 length | J gene | V gene | D gene | clone size | CDR3 DNA | CDR3 protein
15 | TRBJ2-7 | TRBV20-1 | TRBD2 | many | TGCAGTGCTAGGGTTCCGGCGGGAGGAACCTACGAGCAGTACTTC | CSARVPAGGTYEQYF
15 | TRBJ2-5 | TRBV9 | NA | medium-sized | TGTGCCAGCAGCCTGGGTCTGGGAGGCCAAGAGACCCAGTACTTC | CASSLGLGGQETQYF
14 | TRBJ2-7 | TRBV7-8 | TRBD1 | NA | TGTGCCAGCAGCCACCGGGACAGGGCCCACGAGCAGTACTTC | CASSHRDRAHEQYF
13 | TRBJ1-1 | TRBV18 | NA | medium-sized | TGTGCCAGCTCCCTGCTTGCGGGCACTGAAGCTTTCTTT | CASSLLAGTEAFF
12 | TRBJ2-3 | TRBV5-4 | NA | many | TGTGCCAGCAGCTTGGATGTTCATACGCAGTATTTT | CASSLDVHTQYF
16 | TRBJ2-7 | TRBV4-3 | TRBD1 | many | TGCGCCAGCAGCCAAGACCGGACAACCCCGACAGGGGAGCAGTACTTC | CASSQDRTTPTGEQYF
13 | TRBJ2-2 | TRBV7-9 | NA | large | TGTGCCAGCAGCACGGGACCCACCGGGGAGCTGTTTTTT | CASSTGPTGELFF
11 | TRBJ2-7 | TRBV6-2/TRBV6-3 | TRBD2 | many | TGTGCCAGCAGCCGGACTAGCGTCTGGTACTTC | CASSRTSVWYF
13 | TRBJ2-1 | TRBV19 | NA | medium-sized | TGTGCCAGTAATCGGGACTCGGAAGTTGAGCAGTTCTTC | CASNRDSEVEQFF
12 | TRBJ1-1 | TRBV29-1 | NA | NA | TGCAGCGGTACCCGAATGAACACTGAAGCTTTCTTT | CSGTRMNTEAFF
13 | TRBJ1-2 | TRBV7-3 | TRBD1 | large | TGTGCCAGCAGCTTAACGACAGGGGATGGCTACACCTTC | CASSLTTGDGYTF
13 | TRBJ1-1 | TRBV29-1 | NA | many | TGCAGCGTGTTGGGATACGGGAACACTGAAGCTTTCTTT | CSVLGYGNTEAFF
13 | TRBJ2-7 | TRBV2 | NA | few | TGTGCCAGCAGGCCAGCGATGGCGGGTGTCTTGCACTTC | CASRPAMAGVLHF
15 | TRBJ1-1 | TRBV30 | NA | many | TGTGCCTGGAGTGGGGGGGCTTGGGAGAACACTGAAGCTTTCTTT | CAWSGGAWENTEAFF
13 | TRBJ1-2 | TRBV3-1 | NA | many | TGTGCCAGCAGCCAAGAAGGGTGGGATGGCTACACCTTC | CASSQEGWDGYTF
13 | TRBJ2-1 | TRBV6-1 | NA | many | TGTGCCAGCAGTCGGGACCCAGACAATGAGCAGTTCTTC | CASSRDPDNEQFF
15 | TRBJ2-2 | TRBV6-2/TRBV6-3 | TRBD1 | NA | TGTGCCAGCACGAAGGACAGGGTTAGGACCGGGGAGCTGTTTTTT | CASTKDRVRTGELFF
17 | TRBJ1-6 | TRBV7-2 | TRBD1 | many | TGTGCCAGCAGCTACCACGGGACAGGGGGCGGTAATTCACCCCTCCACTTT | CASSYHGTGGGNSPLHF
14 | TRBJ2-5 | TRBV28 | TRBD2 | NA | TGTGCCAGCAGTTTAGCGGGAGGGTGGGAGACCCAGTACTTC | CASSLAGGWETQYF
11 | TRBJ2-1 | TRBV30 | NA | medium-sized | TGTGCCTGGAGTGTCCGGGGGGAGCAGTTCTTC | CAWSVRGEQFF
12 | TRBJ1-2 | TRBV20-1 | NA | many | TGCAGTGTTGTCACCCACTCTGATGGCTACACCTTC | CSVVTHSDGYTF
16 | TRBJ2-3 | TRBV5-1 | TRBD1 | many | TGCGCCAGCAGCGGAATGGACAGGGCAAGCACAGATACGCAGTATTTT | CASSGMDRASTDTQYF
13 | TRBJ1-4 | TRBV2 | NA | medium-sized | TGTGCCAGCAACCGGGGTCCGGGTGAAAAACTGTTTTTT | CASNRGPGEKLFF
15 | TRBJ2-7 | TRBV3-1 | NA | many | TGTGCCAGCAGCCAAGAGGCCAGCATCTACTACGAGCAGTACTTC | CASSQEASIYYEQYF
12 | TRBJ2-1 | TRBV27 | NA | many | TGTGCCAGCAGTTTTGGGGGCGCGGGGCAGTTCTTC | CASSFGGAGQFF
14 | TRBJ1-3 | TRBV20-1 | NA | NA | TGCAGTGCTTACCCGCAGGGGTCTGGAAACACCATATATTTT | CSAYPQGSGNTIYF
13 | TRBJ2-3 | TRBV6-5 | NA | NA | TGTGCCGTGGGGGGGGCCAGCACAGATACGCAGTATTTT | CAVGGASTDTQYF
14 | TRBJ2-1 | TRBV20-1 | NA | many | TGCAGTGCTAGATCTGGGAGCTCCTACAATGAGCAGTTCTTC | CSARSGSSYNEQFF
13 | TRBJ2-7 | TRBV6-1 | TRBD1 | many | TGTGCCAGCAGTATCGACAGGGGTGGAGAGCAGTACTTC | CASSIDRGGEQYF
16 | TRBJ2-5 | TRBV29-1 | NA | many | TGCAGCGTTGGGGGCCCGCGGGCGGGCGCGGGGGAGACCCAGTACTTC | CSVGGPRAGAGETQYF
12 | TRBJ2-1 | TRBV12-2 | NA | many | TGTGCAAGTCGCCTAGTTTCTACGGCCCCGTTCTTC | CASRLVSTAPFF
13 | TRBJ1-2 | TRBV3-1 | NA | many | TGTGCCAGCAGACCCGGTTCCCGCGGTGGCTACACCTTC | CASRPGSRGGYTF
14 | TRBJ2-2 | TRBV6-1 | NA | many | TGTGCCAGCAGTGGGATTCGGAACACCGGGGAGCTGTTTTTT | CASSGIRNTGELFF
13 | TRBJ2-2 | TRBV7-3 | NA | medium-sized | TGTGCCAGCAGCCCTGGGACCCGTGGGGAGCTGTTTTTT | CASSPGTRGELFF
12 | TRBJ2-3 | TRBV30 | NA | many | TGTGCCTGGAGAGGCGACACAGATACGCAGTATTTT | CAWRGDTDTQYF
15 | TRBJ2-5 | TRBV19 | NA | many | TGTGCCAGTAGTACCGGGACTTCGTACCAAGAGACCCAGTACTTC | CASSTGTSYQETQYF
17 | TRBJ2-1 | TRBV5-1 | TRBD1 | many | TGCGCCAGCAGCTTGGCCTTACCGGACAGGGATTACAATGAGCAGTTCTTC | CASSLALPDRDYNEQFF
14 | TRBJ1-4 | TRBV10-3 | NA | many | TGTGCCATCAGTGCGGACCTACGGAGTGAAAAACTGTTTTTT | CAISADLRSEKLFF
13 | TRBJ2-5 | TRBV6-5 | TRBD2 | many | TGTGCCAGCAGGCCCCCGGGGGGAGAGACCCAGTACTTC | CASRPPGGETQYF
15 | TRBJ2-2 | TRBV20-1 | NA | NA | TGCAGTGTCCGAACCCTTAGGGGCGGCACCGGGGAGCTGTTTTTT | CSVRTLRGGTGELFF
13 | TRBJ2-5 | TRBV5-5 | NA | NA | TGTGCCAGCAGGCCCGGGACTCAAGAGACCCAGTACTTC | CASRPGTQETQYF
14 | TRBJ2-7 | TRBV9 | NA | many | TGTGCCAGCAGCCCTACACTGTACTCCTACGAGCAGTACTTC | CASSPTLYSYEQYF
15 | TRBJ2-2 | TRBV7-2 | NA | many | TGTGCCAGCAGCTCCCAATTGGGGGAGGTCGGGGAGCTGTTTTTT | CASSSQLGEVGELFF
11 | TRBJ2-3 | TRBV30 | NA | medium-sized | TGTGCCTGGAGCCCGGGGGATACGCAGTATTTT | CAWSPGDTQYF
14 | TRBJ1-1 | TRBV18 | NA | medium-sized | TGTGCCAGCTCACCCCCTAGGGTGGGCACTGAAGCTTTCTTT | CASSPPRVGTEAFF
14 | TRBJ2-7 | TRBV20-1 | NA | NA | TGCAGTGCTAAGTTAACTTCTAGCTCCTACGAGCAGTACTTC | CSAKLTSSSYEQYF